The present T cell receptor beta chain was sequenced within a study of T cells after yellow fever vaccination. TCRdb ran MiXCR on the 5' RACE reads and lists one entry per CDR3 protein. The sample holds about 350,000 distinct CDR3 sequences, roughly 8.3% seen once. Findings and caveats of the study: It was a weaker secondary response, yet one that peaked faster, at day 5 versus 15.

V gave up 0 bases and J gave up 4 bases, with 4 bases separating them. Germline assignment: CDR1 SGHRS and CDR2 YFSETQ. CDR3 size: 13 residues. As regards this clonotype: Its antigen remains unidentified.

The origin of this receptor is a man aged 18-30 years who received the YFV17D yellow fever vaccine. This chain uses TRBV5-1 with TRBJ2-2, with D unresolved. Sample: PBMCs, taken about 49 days after the first yellow fever vaccination. CDR3 region: CASSLVPTGELFF. The CDR3 nucleotides are TGCGCCAGCAGCTTGGTTCCCACCGGGGAGCTGTTTTTT.